This T cell receptor (beta chain) was obtained from a study of cytomegalovirus exposure and HLA in healthy donors. Germline CDR1 is SNHLY and CDR2 is FYNNEI. CDR3 length: 12 amino acids. Trimming shortened V by 8 bases and J by 6 bases, and 11 bases separated the two germline ends. PCR used 60 Vbeta primers and 13 Jbeta primers. The repertoire was sequenced with immunoSEQ multiplex PCR; TCRdb's copy has only in-frame clones and lacks some. The sample contains 130,000 or so clones, about 82% of which appear only once. This receptor was identified in a female donor in good health and CMV-seropositive. This rearrangement joins TRBV2 to TRBJ2-1; no definite D call. Sequences were obtained from PBMCs. The CDR3, as DNA: TGTGCCAGCTGGGCCGGCTCCAATGAGCAGTTCTTC. Encoded protein: CASWAGSNEQFF.